Detailed here is one TCR beta chain. Its antigen is currently unknown. This sample was taken from a study of CD8 T cells in ankylosing spondylitis. Points from the study as a whole: There were earlier reports of some motif variants in reactive arthritis synovial fluid and blood. There was a TCR beta motif, made of fewer than 10 highly homologous variants, that appeared characteristic of ankylosing spondylitis blood.

TCRdb recomputed calls from the 5' RACE reads with MiXCR, one row per CDR3 protein. Here the sample spans 150,000 to 200,000 distinct CDR3 sequences, about 9.9% being singletons. J was trimmed by 1 base and V by 4 bases; bases with no gene match: 10. The CDR3 contains 16 residues. Germline V gene data show CDR1 as SGHNT and CDR2 as YENEEA. The sequence came from a male donor with ankylosing spondylitis or in good health (not recorded which). Material for sequencing was blood, either unsorted or a sorted T cell fraction (not recorded which). J is TRBJ2-7 and V is TRBV11-3, with 7 positions matching TRBD1. DNA of the CDR3: TGTGCCAGCAGCTCTAAAGCCGGGACAGTTTCCTACGAGCAGTACTTC. This sequence encodes CASSSKAGTVSYEQYF.